Listed below are T cell receptor beta chains from one sample, sequenced in a study of cytotoxic CD8 clonotypes in ibrutinib-treated CLL. Profiling relied on immunoSEQ multiplex PCR, and the TCRdb table lists in-frame clones only, not all of them. Of fewer than 85,000 clones listed, around 75% were seen once; the top ten hold more than 4.5%. The input for sequencing was PBMCs, taken after 12 months of ibrutinib treatment. These TCRs come from a human donor with chronic lymphocytic leukemia. Each CDR3 is given with its conserved first and last residue. The order of the fields is CDR3 DNA, CDR3 protein, CDR3 length, D gene, clone size, V gene, J gene. A D gene is named only where the DNA matches it firmly. A row's size may be missing; if present it is once, few, many or a size class.

DNA: TGCGCCAGCAGCCAAGTGGGCGGGCACCCTGAAGCTTTCTTT
CDR3: CASSQVGGHPEAFF
length: 14
D: NA
size: once
V: TRBV4-3
J: TRBJ1-1

DNA: TGTGCCAGCAGCCAGCAGGCCAACGGGGGAGAGACCCAGTACTTC
CDR3: CASSQQANGGETQYF
length: 15
D: NA
size: NA
V: TRBV7-2
J: TRBJ2-5

DNA: TGTGCCAGCAGCTTGGGACAGGGATTTAACTATGGCTACACCTTC
CDR3: CASSLGQGFNYGYTF
length: 15
D: TRBD1
size: few
V: TRBV7-2
J: TRBJ1-2

DNA: TGTGCCAGCAGGGGGGCGGGGACCCCTGGAAACACCATATATTTT
CDR3: CASRGAGTPGNTIYF
length: 15
D: NA
size: NA
V: TRBV6-5
J: TRBJ1-3

DNA: TGTGCCAGCATCTCAGGACAGGGGATTAATGAAAAACTGTTTTTT
CDR3: CASISGQGINEKLFF
length: 15
D: TRBD1
size: NA
V: TRBV28
J: TRBJ1-4

DNA: TGTGCCAGCAGCCCCGAGGTGGGGGACTCACCCCTCCACTTT
CDR3: CASSPEVGDSPLHF
length: 14
D: NA
size: few
V: TRBV9
J: TRBJ1-6

DNA: TGTGCCAGCTCACCCACACAACAGGGGGTTTTGAGAGGCTACACCTTC
CDR3: CASSPTQQGVLRGYTF
length: 16
D: TRBD1
size: NA
V: TRBV18
J: TRBJ1-2

DNA: TGTGCCAGCTCACCCGGGCCGACCTACGAGCAGTACTTC
CDR3: CASSPGPTYEQYF
length: 13
D: NA
size: NA
V: TRBV18
J: TRBJ2-7

DNA: TGTGCCAGCAGCTCCAGGTTGGTTCACAATGAGCAGTTCTTC
CDR3: CASSSRLVHNEQFF
length: 14
D: NA
size: NA
V: TRBV5-6
J: TRBJ2-1

DNA: TGCGCCAGCAGCCAAGATCTAGGGGTGGCTTCACCCCTCCACTTT
CDR3: CASSQDLGVASPLHF
length: 15
D: NA
size: NA
V: TRBV4-3
J: TRBJ1-6

DNA: TGTGCCAGCAGCTCACGAACCTACGAGCAGTACTTC
CDR3: CASSSRTYEQYF
length: 12
D: NA
size: NA
V: TRBV11-1
J: TRBJ2-7

DNA: TGTGCCAGCAGTGAAGCCCGAAGCACAGATACGCAGTATTTT
CDR3: CASSEARSTDTQYF
length: 14
D: NA
size: NA
V: TRBV6-1
J: TRBJ2-3

DNA: TGCGCCAGCAGCTCATCAGGGGCCGGGGGCACTGAAGCTTTCTTT
CDR3: CASSSSGAGGTEAFF
length: 15
D: NA
size: NA
V: TRBV4-3
J: TRBJ1-1

DNA: TGTGCCATCAGTGCGGGGGGGGATGGCTACACCTTC
CDR3: CAISAGGDGYTF
length: 12
D: NA
size: NA
V: TRBV10-3
J: TRBJ1-2

DNA: TGTGCCAGCAGTGAGTACAGGGGGCTTATCGATGAGCAGTTCTTC
CDR3: CASSEYRGLIDEQFF
length: 15
D: TRBD1
size: NA
V: TRBV2
J: TRBJ2-1

DNA: TGTGCCAGCTCACCACTTATGGCGCGGGCCAATCAAGAGACCCAGTACTTC
CDR3: CASSPLMARANQETQYF
length: 17
D: NA
size: NA
V: TRBV18
J: TRBJ2-5

DNA: TGTGCCAGCAGCCAAACCGGACAGGCCAGCCGGCAGCCCCAGCATTTT
CDR3: CASSQTGQASRQPQHF
length: 16
D: TRBD1
size: NA
V: TRBV4-2
J: TRBJ1-5

DNA: TGCAGCGTTGACAAGGGGGAGACCCAGTACTTC
CDR3: CSVDKGETQYF
length: 11
D: NA
size: few
V: TRBV29-1
J: TRBJ2-5

DNA: TGTGCTAGTGGTTTGTTGGGGAGGGAGCAGTACTTC
CDR3: CASGLLGREQYF
length: 12
D: NA
size: NA
V: TRBV12-5
J: TRBJ2-7

DNA: TGTGCCAGCAGCTTAGCGGATTTGGGATCACCCCTCCACTTT
CDR3: CASSLADLGSPLHF
length: 14
D: NA
size: NA
V: TRBV7-2
J: TRBJ1-6

DNA: TGTGCCAGTAGACTGTCGGGTGTAACTAATGAAAAACTGTTTTTT
CDR3: CASRLSGVTNEKLFF
length: 15
D: NA
size: few
V: TRBV19
J: TRBJ1-4

DNA: TGTGCCAGCAGCGCCTCCCACGGGAGGGGTCGGGGCACCGGGGAGCTGTTTTTT
CDR3: CASSASHGRGRGTGELFF
length: 18
D: TRBD2
size: NA
V: TRBV9
J: TRBJ2-2

DNA: TGTGCCAGCAGTCCCCCAGGGGTCTACGAGCAGTACTTC
CDR3: CASSPPGVYEQYF
length: 13
D: NA
size: NA
V: TRBV7-3
J: TRBJ2-7

DNA: TGTGCTAGTGGCCAGGACTGGGGGACCCAGTACTTC
CDR3: CASGQDWGTQYF
length: 12
D: NA
size: few
V: TRBV12-5
J: TRBJ2-5

DNA: TGCGCCAGCAGCTTGGGGCGCCTGAATGAAAAACTGTTTTTT
CDR3: CASSLGRLNEKLFF
length: 14
D: NA
size: NA
V: TRBV5-1
J: TRBJ1-4

DNA: TGTGCCAGTAGTATATCCGGTAGCAATCAGCCCCAGCATTTT
CDR3: CASSISGSNQPQHF
length: 14
D: NA
size: NA
V: TRBV19
J: TRBJ1-5

DNA: TGTGCCAGCAGTTACTCGGGTAGCGGGGGGTCCCAGTACTTC
CDR3: CASSYSGSGGSQYF
length: 14
D: TRBD2
size: NA
V: TRBV6-6
J: TRBJ2-5

DNA: TGTGCCAGCAGTCCTCCAGACAGTTCTAGGGCCAACGTCCTGACTTTC
CDR3: CASSPPDSSRANVLTF
length: 16
D: NA
size: many
V: TRBV13
J: TRBJ2-6

DNA: TGTGCCATCCGGGAGAACACTGAAGCTTTCTTT
CDR3: CAIRENTEAFF
length: 11
D: NA
size: NA
V: TRBV10-3
J: TRBJ1-1

DNA: TGTGCCAGCTCACCACCCGGACTAGCGGGGGCCCCAGAGACCCAGTACTTC
CDR3: CASSPPGLAGAPETQYF
length: 17
D: TRBD2
size: NA
V: TRBV18
J: TRBJ2-5

DNA: TGTGCCAGCAGCTTAGGCCGTGGCTACGAGCAGTACTTC
CDR3: CASSLGRGYEQYF
length: 13
D: NA
size: NA
V: TRBV13
J: TRBJ2-7

DNA: TGTGCCAGCCGGGGACAGAACACTGAAGCTTTCTTT
CDR3: CASRGQNTEAFF
length: 12
D: NA
size: NA
V: TRBV11-3
J: TRBJ1-1

DNA: TGTGCCAGCAGCCAGGGAGGATCCTACGAGCAGTACTTC
CDR3: CASSQGGSYEQYF
length: 13
D: NA
size: NA
V: TRBV4-2
J: TRBJ2-7

DNA: TGTGCCAGCAGCGAGGACAGACGCTATGGCTACACCTTC
CDR3: CASSEDRRYGYTF
length: 13
D: NA
size: NA
V: TRBV7-8
J: TRBJ1-2

DNA: TGTGCCAGCAGCCGGACTTCGGGCAGGGGGGTATCCTACGAGCAGTACTTC
CDR3: CASSRTSGRGVSYEQYF
length: 17
D: NA
size: NA
V: TRBV7-9
J: TRBJ2-7

DNA: TGTGCCAGCAGCCGGATGGGAAGTAGCGGGAGTTACGAGCAGTACTTC
CDR3: CASSRMGSSGSYEQYF
length: 16
D: TRBD2
size: NA
V: TRBV7-9
J: TRBJ2-7

DNA: TGTGCCAGCAGCCCCAGTGGTGGTGAGCAGTTCTTC
CDR3: CASSPSGGEQFF
length: 12
D: NA
size: NA
V: TRBV7-3
J: TRBJ2-1

DNA: TGTGCCAGCAGTGCGGCGACTAGCGGGGCCACAGATACGCAGTATTTT
CDR3: CASSAATSGATDTQYF
length: 16
D: TRBD2
size: NA
V: TRBV2
J: TRBJ2-3

DNA: TGTGCCAGCAGCGCAGGGGCGGCGGCGAATCAGCCCCAGCATTTT
CDR3: CASSAGAAANQPQHF
length: 15
D: NA
size: once
V: TRBV7-9
J: TRBJ1-5

DNA: TGTGCCATCAGTGAGTCGGGGAACTATGGCTACACCTTC
CDR3: CAISESGNYGYTF
length: 13
D: NA
size: NA
V: TRBV10-3
J: TRBJ1-2

DNA: TGTGCCAGCAGCCCAGAACTAGGCAATGAGCAGTTCTTC
CDR3: CASSPELGNEQFF
length: 13
D: NA
size: few
V: TRBV13
J: TRBJ2-1

DNA: TGTGCCAGCAGCTTATACCCAGGTTTCGCGAACACCGGGGAGCTGTTTTTT
CDR3: CASSLYPGFANTGELFF
length: 17
D: NA
size: few
V: TRBV7-7
J: TRBJ2-2

DNA: TGTGCCAGCAGCTTAACGGGAAACACAGGGGCGCTTAACACTGAAGCTTTCTTT
CDR3: CASSLTGNTGALNTEAFF
length: 18
D: TRBD1
size: NA
V: TRBV7-3
J: TRBJ1-1

DNA: TGCGCCAGCAGCCCCCTCTTGAACACTGAAGCTTTCTTT
CDR3: CASSPLLNTEAFF
length: 13
D: NA
size: NA
V: TRBV5-1
J: TRBJ1-1

DNA: TGTGCCAGCAGCGGGGGGTCCCCCCCACAGTACTTC
CDR3: CASSGGSPPQYF
length: 12
D: TRBD2
size: NA
V: TRBV28
J: TRBJ2-7

DNA: TGTGCCAGCAGTACGGGCGGTTCCTCCTACAATGAGCAGTTCTTC
CDR3: CASSTGGSSYNEQFF
length: 15
D: NA
size: NA
V: TRBV28
J: TRBJ2-1

DNA: TGTGCCAGCAGCGGGCCGACTAGCGGGATTGCGGAGACCCAGTACTTC
CDR3: CASSGPTSGIAETQYF
length: 16
D: TRBD2
size: NA
V: TRBV7-2
J: TRBJ2-5

DNA: TGTGCCAGCAGCCAGGGCGGGAGGGCCGGGGATGAGCAGTTCTTC
CDR3: CASSQGGRAGDEQFF
length: 15
D: TRBD2
size: NA
V: TRBV7-3
J: TRBJ2-1

DNA: TGTGCCAGCAGCTCGGGGGGAGCGGGAGTAGGAACCGGGGAGCTGTTTTTT
CDR3: CASSSGGAGVGTGELFF
length: 17
D: TRBD2
size: NA
V: TRBV7-2
J: TRBJ2-2